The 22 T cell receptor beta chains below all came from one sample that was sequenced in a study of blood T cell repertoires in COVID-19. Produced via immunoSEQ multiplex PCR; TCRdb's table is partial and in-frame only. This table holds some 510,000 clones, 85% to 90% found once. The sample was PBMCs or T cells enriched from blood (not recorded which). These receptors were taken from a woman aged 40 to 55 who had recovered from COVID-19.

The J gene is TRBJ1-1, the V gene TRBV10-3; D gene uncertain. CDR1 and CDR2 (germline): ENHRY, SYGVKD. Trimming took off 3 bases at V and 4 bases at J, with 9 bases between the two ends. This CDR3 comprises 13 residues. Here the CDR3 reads CAISESPSTEAFF. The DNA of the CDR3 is TGTGCCATCAGTGAAAGCCCCTCCACTGAAGCTTTCTTT.

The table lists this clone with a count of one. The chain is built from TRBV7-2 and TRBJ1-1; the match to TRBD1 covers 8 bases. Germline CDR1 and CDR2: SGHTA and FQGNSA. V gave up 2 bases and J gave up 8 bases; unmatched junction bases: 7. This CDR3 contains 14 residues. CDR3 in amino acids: CASSLMRQGLEAFF. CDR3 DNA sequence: TGTGCCAGCAGCTTAATGAGACAGGGGTTAGAAGCTTTCTTT.

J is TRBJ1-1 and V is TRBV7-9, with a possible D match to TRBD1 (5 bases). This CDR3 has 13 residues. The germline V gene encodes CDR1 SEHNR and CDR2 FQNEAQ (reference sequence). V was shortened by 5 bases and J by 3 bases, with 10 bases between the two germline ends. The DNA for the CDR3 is TGTGCCAGCAGCCAAATAGGGGACACTGAAGCTTTCTTT. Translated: CASSQIGDTEAFF.

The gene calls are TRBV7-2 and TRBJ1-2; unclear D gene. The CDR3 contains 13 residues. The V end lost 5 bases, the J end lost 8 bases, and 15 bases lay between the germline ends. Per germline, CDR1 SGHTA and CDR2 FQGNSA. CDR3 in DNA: TGTGCCAGCAGCCCCGCGGGGAATGGGGGCTACACCTTC. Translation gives CASSPAGNGGYTF.

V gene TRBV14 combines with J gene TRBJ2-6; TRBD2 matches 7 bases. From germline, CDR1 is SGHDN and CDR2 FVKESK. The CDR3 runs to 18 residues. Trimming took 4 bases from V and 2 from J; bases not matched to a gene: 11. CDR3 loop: CASSPSGRVVPGANVLTF. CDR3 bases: TGTGCCAGCAGCCCTTCTGGGAGGGTAGTTCCTGGGGCCAACGTCCTGACTTTC.

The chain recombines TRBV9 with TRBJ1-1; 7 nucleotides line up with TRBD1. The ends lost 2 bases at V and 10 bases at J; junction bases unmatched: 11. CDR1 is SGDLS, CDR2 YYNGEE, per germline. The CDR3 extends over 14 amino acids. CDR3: CASSVSPPPGGAFF. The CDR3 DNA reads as TGTGCCAGCAGCGTCTCTCCCCCCCCAGGGGGAGCTTTCTTT.

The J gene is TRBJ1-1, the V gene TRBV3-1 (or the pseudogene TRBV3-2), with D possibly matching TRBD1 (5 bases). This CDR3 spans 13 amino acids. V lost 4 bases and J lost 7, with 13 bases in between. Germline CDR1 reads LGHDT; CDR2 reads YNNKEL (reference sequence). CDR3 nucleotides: TGTGCCAGCAGCCCATACCCCCAGGGTGAAGCTTTCTTT. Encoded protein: CASSPYPQGEAFF.

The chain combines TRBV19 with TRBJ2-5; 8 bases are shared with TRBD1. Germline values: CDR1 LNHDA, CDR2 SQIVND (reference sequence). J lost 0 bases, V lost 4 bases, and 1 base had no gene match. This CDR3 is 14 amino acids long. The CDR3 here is CASSRDRYQETQYF. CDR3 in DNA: TGTGCCAGTAGTAGGGACAGGTACCAAGAGACCCAGTACTTC. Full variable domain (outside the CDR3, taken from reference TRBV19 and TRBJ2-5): DGGITQSPKYLFRKEGQNVTLSCEQNLNHDAMYWYRQDPGQGLRLIYYSQIVNDFQKGDIAEGYSVSREKKESFPLTVTSAQKNPTAFYLCASSRDRYQETQYFGPGTRLLVL.

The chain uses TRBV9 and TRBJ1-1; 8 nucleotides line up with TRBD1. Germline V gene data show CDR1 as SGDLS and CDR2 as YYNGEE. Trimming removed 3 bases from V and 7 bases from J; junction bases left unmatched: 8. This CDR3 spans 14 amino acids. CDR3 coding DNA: TGTGCCAGCAGCGCTGGACAGGGAGACTATGAAGCTTTCTTT. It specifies CASSAGQGDYEAFF.

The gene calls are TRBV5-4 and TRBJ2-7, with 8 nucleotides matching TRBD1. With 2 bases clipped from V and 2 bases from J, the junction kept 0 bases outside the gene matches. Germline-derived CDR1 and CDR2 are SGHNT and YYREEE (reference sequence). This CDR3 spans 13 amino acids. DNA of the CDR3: TGTGCCAGCAGCTTACAGGGGGCCTACGAGCAGTACTTC. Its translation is CASSLQGAYEQYF.

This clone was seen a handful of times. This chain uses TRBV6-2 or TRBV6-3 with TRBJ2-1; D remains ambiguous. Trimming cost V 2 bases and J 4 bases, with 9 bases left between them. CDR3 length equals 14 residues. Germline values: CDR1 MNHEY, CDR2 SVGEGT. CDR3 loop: CASSYAGLYNEQFF. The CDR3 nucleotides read TGTGCCAGCAGTTACGCAGGATTGTACAATGAGCAGTTCTTC.

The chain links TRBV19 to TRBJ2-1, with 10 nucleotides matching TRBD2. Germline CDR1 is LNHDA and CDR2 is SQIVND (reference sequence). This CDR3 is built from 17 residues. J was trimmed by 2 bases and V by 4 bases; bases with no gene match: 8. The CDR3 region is CASSRTSGADPYNEQFF. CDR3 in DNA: TGTGCCAGTAGTAGAACTAGCGGGGCCGACCCCTACAATGAGCAGTTCTTC.

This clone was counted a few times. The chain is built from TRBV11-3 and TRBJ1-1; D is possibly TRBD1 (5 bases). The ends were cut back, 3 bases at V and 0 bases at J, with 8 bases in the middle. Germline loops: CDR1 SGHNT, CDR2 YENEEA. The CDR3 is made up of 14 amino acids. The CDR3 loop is CASSFAGLNTEAFF. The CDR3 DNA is TGTGCCAGCAGCTTCGCAGGGTTGAACACTGAAGCTTTCTTT.

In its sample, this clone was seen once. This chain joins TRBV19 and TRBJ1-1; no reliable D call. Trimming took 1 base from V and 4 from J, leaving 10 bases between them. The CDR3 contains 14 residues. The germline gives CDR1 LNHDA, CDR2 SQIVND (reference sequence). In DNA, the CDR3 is TGTGCCAGTAGTATAGCGAGGGTCTCCACTGAAGCTTTCTTT. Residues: CASSIARVSTEAFF.

As DNA, the CDR3 is TGTGCCAGTAGTACCCTAGATCGGGACACCTACCAAAGCTCCTACAATGAGCAGTTCTTC. Its translation: CASSTLDRDTYQSSYNEQFF. This sequence joins TRBV19 and TRBJ2-1, with D tentatively TRBD1 (6 bases). The CDR3 loop spans 20 amino acids. Looked up from germline, CDR1 is LNHDA and CDR2 is SQIVND (reference sequence). V lost 4 bases, J lost 0 bases, and 25 bases lay in between.

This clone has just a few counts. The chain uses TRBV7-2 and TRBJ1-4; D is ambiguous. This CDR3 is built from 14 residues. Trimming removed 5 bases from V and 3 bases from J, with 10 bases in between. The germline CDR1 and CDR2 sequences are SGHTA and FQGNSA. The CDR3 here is CASSPGGANEKLFF. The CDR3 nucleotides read TGTGCCAGCAGCCCGGGCGGGGCTAATGAAAAACTGTTTTTT.

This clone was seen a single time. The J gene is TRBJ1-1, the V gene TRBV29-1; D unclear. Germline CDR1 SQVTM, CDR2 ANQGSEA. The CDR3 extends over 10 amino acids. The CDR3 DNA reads TGCAGGGTAGGCGGGACTGAAGCTTTCTTT. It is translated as CRVGGTEAFF.

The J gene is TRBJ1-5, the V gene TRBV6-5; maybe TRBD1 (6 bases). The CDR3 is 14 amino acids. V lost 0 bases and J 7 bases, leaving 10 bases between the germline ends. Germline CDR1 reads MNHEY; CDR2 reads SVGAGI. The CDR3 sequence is CASSYSGAGQPQHF. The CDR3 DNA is TGTGCCAGCAGTTACTCGGGGGCCGGGCAGCCCCAGCATTTT.

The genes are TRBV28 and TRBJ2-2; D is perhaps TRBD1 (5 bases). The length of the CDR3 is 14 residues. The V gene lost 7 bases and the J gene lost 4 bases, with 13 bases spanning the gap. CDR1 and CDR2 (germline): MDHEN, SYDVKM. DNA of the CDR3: TGTGCCAGCACCCAGGGTGGCGGCACCGGGGAGCTGTTTTTT. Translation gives CASTQGGGTGELFF.

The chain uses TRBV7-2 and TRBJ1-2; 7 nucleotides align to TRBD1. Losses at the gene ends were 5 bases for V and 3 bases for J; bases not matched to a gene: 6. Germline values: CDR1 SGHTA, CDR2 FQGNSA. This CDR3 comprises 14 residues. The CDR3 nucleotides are TGTGCCAGCAGCCTCCGGACAGGAGACTATGGCTACACCTTC. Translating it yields CASSLRTGDYGYTF.

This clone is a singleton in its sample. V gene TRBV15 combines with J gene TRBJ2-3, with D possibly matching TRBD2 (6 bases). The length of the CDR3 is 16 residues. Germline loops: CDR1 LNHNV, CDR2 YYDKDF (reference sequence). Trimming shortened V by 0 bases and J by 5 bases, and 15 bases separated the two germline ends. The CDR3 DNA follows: TGTGCCACCAGCAGAGATGGAGGGGACGTCGGAGATACGCAGTATTTT. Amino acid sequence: CATSRDGGDVGDTQYF.

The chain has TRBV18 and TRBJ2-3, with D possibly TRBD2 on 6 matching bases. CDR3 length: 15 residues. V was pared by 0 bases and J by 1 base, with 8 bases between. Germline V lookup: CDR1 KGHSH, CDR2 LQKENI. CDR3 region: CASSPPTGGTDTQYF. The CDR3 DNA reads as TGTGCCAGCTCACCACCGACGGGGGGCACAGATACGCAGTATTTT.